One sample yielded the 23 T cell receptor beta chains listed below, sequenced in a study of T cell responses to AZD1222 COVID-19 vaccine. The repertoire was sequenced with immunoSEQ multiplex PCR; TCRdb's copy has only in-frame clones and lacks some. The sample records 85,000 to 120,000 clones, almost 85% being singletons. The input for sequencing was peripheral blood, taken on day 0 of AZD1222 vaccination. These receptors all stem from an adult in good health.

V is TRBV5-3 and J is TRBJ1-4, with D hard to call. TRBV5-3 is sorted into the ORF group, with uncertain function. The CDR3 totals 14 residues. V was pared by 0 bases and J by 5 bases, with 8 bases between. The CDR3 here is CARSLEVGNEKLFF. CDR3 sequence (DNA): TGTGCCAGAAGCTTGGAGGTTGGGAATGAAAAACTGTTTTTT.

The J gene is TRBJ2-7, the V gene TRBV7-2; TRBD1 aligns across 7 bases. Germline V gene sequence: CDR1 SGHTA, CDR2 FQGNSA. V trimming: 7 bases; J trimming: 4 bases; junction bases outside the gene matches: 10. The CDR3 has 14 residues. The CDR3, as DNA: TGTGCCAGCACCCCCGACAGGGTCTTTTACGAGCAGTACTTC. This codes for CASTPDRVFYEQYF.

V is TRBV29-1 and J is TRBJ2-3; possible D gene TRBD2, 6 bases. Between the trimmed V and J ends, which lost 4 bases and 2 bases, there was a span of 13 bases. CDR3 length: 14 residues. Germline V gene lookup returns CDR1 SQVTM and CDR2 ANQGSEA. The CDR3 DNA is TGCAGCGTTGTACTAGCACGTACCACAGATACGCAGTATTTT. It yields the protein CSVVLARTTDTQYF.

V usage is TRBV23-1 and J usage is TRBJ2-7; 10 bases fit TRBD1. TRBV23-1 carries the ORF label, with uncertain function. V lost 8 bases to trimming and J lost 2 bases; unmatched junction nucleotides: 3. The CDR3 spans 13 residues. For the CDR3, the DNA is TGCGCCAGCGGGGACAGGGGCACCTACGAGCAGTACTTC. Its translation: CASGDRGTYEQYF.

This chain uses TRBV7-8 with TRBJ2-1, with 10 bases lining up with TRBD2. V lost 0 bases, J lost 9 bases, and 5 bases stayed unmatched. The CDR3 runs 15 residues. Germline V gene data show CDR1 as SGHVS and CDR2 as FQNEAQ. The CDR3 loop reads CASSLASGGAGEQFF. CDR3 nucleotide sequence: TGTGCCAGCAGCTTAGCCAGCGGGGGGGCCGGTGAGCAGTTCTTC.

The chain joins TRBV7-3 to TRBJ2-7; TRBD1 or TRBD2 may be the D gene (6 bases each). The CDR3 extends over 15 amino acids. The germline V and J ends were trimmed by 1 base and 4 bases, with 14 bases remaining between them. Germline V gives CDR1 SGHTA, CDR2 FQGTGA. The CDR3 DNA sequence: TGTGCCAGCAGCTTAAATAGGGGGGAGGCTTACGAGCAGTACTTC. It codes for CASSLNRGEAYEQYF.

This chain joins TRBV7-9 and TRBJ1-4, with D possibly being TRBD1 (6 bases). Germline V lookup: CDR1 SEHNR, CDR2 FQNEAQ (reference sequence). There are 15 residues in the CDR3. V gave up 2 bases and J gave up 7 bases, with 14 bases separating them. DNA for the CDR3: TGTGCCAGCAGCTTACGGCAGGGGAGGGTTGAAAAACTGTTTTTT. Translation: CASSLRQGRVEKLFF.

V gene TRBV10-1 combines with J gene TRBJ2-1, with D hard to call. This CDR3 has 13 residues. CDR1 WNHNN and CDR2 SYGVQD come from the germline V gene (reference sequence). Trimming took off 0 bases at V and 5 bases at J, with 5 bases between the two ends. The CDR3 DNA follows: TGCGCCAGCAGTGAGTCGTGGAACAATGAGCAGTTCTTC. Translating gives CASSESWNNEQFF.

This sequence joins TRBV28 and TRBJ1-6; no definite D call. Deletions cut 8 bases from V and 6 bases from J, with 8 bases between. Germline V gene lookup returns CDR1 MDHEN and CDR2 SYDVKM. CDR3 length: 12 amino acids. The CDR3 spells CASLNTNSPLHF. In nucleotides, the CDR3 is TGTGCCAGCCTTAATACTAATTCACCCCTCCACTTT.

The rearrangement uses TRBV5-1 and TRBJ2-1; 8 nucleotides align to TRBD2. J lost 3 bases, V lost 4 bases, and 9 bases had no gene match. Germline lookup yields CDR1 SGHRS and CDR2 YFSETQ. The CDR3 loop spans 16 amino acids. DNA for the CDR3: TGCGCCAGCAGCGCAACCGGGGGACTAGTCTACAATGAGCAGTTCTTC. Residues: CASSATGGLVYNEQFF.

Only one count was recorded for this clone. The chain combines TRBV7-8 with TRBJ1-5; 7 positions agree with TRBD1. The CDR3 is 18 amino acids. CDR1 and CDR2 (germline): SGHVS, FQNEAQ. With V trimmed by 5 bases and J by 0 bases, 13 bases remained unmatched. The CDR3 coding sequence is TGTGCCAGCAGCCCCCGGGCGGGACAGACCTATAGCAATCAGCCCCAGCATTTT. Translation gives CASSPRAGQTYSNQPQHF.

This clone showed up just a few times. This chain connects TRBV2 to TRBJ1-5; D may be TRBD1 (5 bases). The V gene lost 0 bases and the J gene lost 5 bases, with 11 bases spanning the gap. The CDR3 has 15 residues. Per germline, CDR1 SNHLY and CDR2 FYNNEI. The CDR3 nucleotides read TGTGCCAGCAGTGAAGCGGCAGGGCAGCATCAGCCCCAGCATTTT. Protein: CASSEAAGQHQPQHF. The entire variable domain, with the rest obtained from reference TRBV2 and TRBJ1-5, is as follows: EPEVTQTPSHQVTQMGQEVILRCVPISNHLYFYWYRQILGQKVEFLVSFYNNEISEKSEIFDDQFSVERPDGSNFTLKIRSTKLEDSAMYFCASSEAAGQHQPQHFGDGTRLSIL.

This clone was observed a few times. The chain couples TRBV18 to TRBJ1-6; 7 bases line up with TRBD1. CDR1 is KGHSH and CDR2 is LQKENI in the germline V gene. The CDR3 extends over 16 amino acids. The V segment lost 2 bases and the J segment 4 bases; nucleotides outside the gene matches: 5. CDR3 amino acids: CASSPTGDNYNSPLHF. In nucleotides, the CDR3 is TGTGCCAGCTCACCAACAGGGGACAATTATAATTCACCCCTCCACTTT. Variable domain in full (rest from reference TRBV18 and TRBJ1-6): NAGVMQNPRHLVRRRGQEARLRCSPMKGHSHVYWYRQLPEEGLKFMVYLQKENIIDESGMPKERFSAEFPKEGPSILRIQQVVRGDSAAYFCASSPTGDNYNSPLHFGNGTRLTVT.

This clone was recorded only once. This chain uses TRBV28 with TRBJ1-1, with D perhaps TRBD1 (5 bases). The germline V and J ends were trimmed by 5 bases and 0 bases, with 22 bases remaining between them. This CDR3 has 18 residues. Per the germline V gene, CDR1 is MDHEN and CDR2 is SYDVKM. The CDR3 loop reads CASSPTIRERGMNTEAFF. In nucleotides, the CDR3 is TGTGCCAGCAGTCCTACCATCAGGGAAAGGGGCATGAACACTGAAGCTTTCTTT.

The chain employs TRBV5-1 and TRBJ2-5; 8 bases align to TRBD1. The CDR3 has 13 amino acids. Germline V gene data show CDR1 as SGHRS and CDR2 as YFSETQ. The V segment lost 4 bases and the J segment 4 bases; nucleotides outside the gene matches: 3. The CDR3 region is CASSIQGGETQYF. The CDR3 nucleotides read TGCGCCAGCAGCATACAGGGGGGAGAGACCCAGTACTTC. The full variable domain, completed using reference TRBV5-1 and TRBJ2-5, is KAGVTQTPRYLIKTRGQQVTLSCSPISGHRSVSWYQQTPGQGLQFLFEYFSETQRNKGNFPGRFSGRQFSNSRSEMNVSTLELGDSALYLCASSIQGGETQYFGPGTRLLVL.

This chain joins TRBV2 and TRBJ1-1; D not resolved. From germline, CDR1 is SNHLY and CDR2 FYNNEI. The CDR3 is made up of 13 amino acids. V lost 7 bases, J lost 1 base, and 10 bases lay in between. CDR3 coding DNA: TGTGCCAGCACCTTTGCTGCGAACACTGAAGCTTTCTTT. Translated: CASTFAANTEAFF.

For the CDR3, the DNA is TGTGCCAGTAGTATAGAGCACAGCCGGACCCTTGGTAATGAAAAACTGTTTTTT. Its translation is CASSIEHSRTLGNEKLFF. The chain is built from TRBV19 and TRBJ1-4; D not resolved. The V gene's germline CDR1 is LNHDA and CDR2 SQIVND (reference sequence). V dropped 0 bases and J dropped 4 bases, with 18 bases sitting between them. The CDR3 totals 18 residues.

This clone was observed once. The chain has TRBV9 and TRBJ1-2; D is uncertain. The germline gives CDR1 SGDLS, CDR2 YYNGEE. V shed 0 bases and J shed 6 bases, with 12 bases lying between them. The CDR3 consists of 14 residues. CDR3 sequence reads: CASSVGRFPDGYTF. The DNA of the CDR3 is TGTGCCAGCAGCGTAGGACGGTTTCCTGATGGCTACACCTTC.

The genes are TRBV3-1 (or the pseudogene TRBV3-2) and TRBJ1-1, with TRBD1 identical over 8 bases. Germline CDR1 LGHDT, CDR2 YNNKEL (reference sequence). V shed 5 bases and J 3 bases; nucleotides not matched to a gene: 5. This CDR3 region has 14 residues. The CDR3, as DNA: TGTGCCAGCAGCTTAGGACAGGGTGACACTGAAGCTTTCTTT. Encoded protein: CASSLGQGDTEAFF.

V and J are TRBV5-8 and TRBJ1-1; no firm D call. CDR1 is SGHTS and CDR2 is YDEGEE in the germline V gene. Trimming cost V 7 bases and J 1 base, with 23 bases left between them. The CDR3 runs to 17 residues. CDR3 DNA: TGTGCCAGCCGTAGGATCTTGGTTAGTGTGGCGAACACTGAAGCTTTCTTT. Protein product: CASRRILVSVANTEAFF.

The rearrangement uses TRBV7-2 and TRBJ2-1, with 13 bases fitting TRBD2. The CDR3 totals 15 residues. After removal of 5 bases from V and 7 bases from J, the junction contained 5 bases not matched to a gene. The germline gives CDR1 SGHTA, CDR2 FQGNSA. The CDR3 sequence is CASSPGLAGLNEQFF. The CDR3 coding sequence is TGTGCCAGCAGCCCGGGACTAGCGGGACTTAATGAGCAGTTCTTC.

The rearrangement uses TRBV28 and TRBJ1-1, with no clear D. The CDR3 extends over 12 amino acids. Germline CDR1 and CDR2: MDHEN and SYDVKM. Trimming left V 7 bases short and J 5 bases short, with 11 bases between. This chain's CDR3 is CASTVGWTEAFF. In DNA form, the CDR3 reads TGTGCCAGCACCGTAGGATGGACTGAAGCTTTCTTT.

In this sample, this clone turned up a few times. The rearrangement joins TRBV10-3 to TRBJ1-1; D might be TRBD1 (6 bases). The CDR3 loop spans 14 amino acids. Germline V lookup: CDR1 ENHRY, CDR2 SYGVKD. Trimming pared 6 bases from V and 0 bases from J, leaving 11 bases between. CDR3 sequence reads: CAISRTEMNTEAFF. DNA of the CDR3: TGTGCCATCAGCAGGACAGAAATGAACACTGAAGCTTTCTTT.